One sample yielded the 12 T cell receptor beta chains listed below, sequenced in a study of blood T cell repertoires in COVID-19. The repertoire was sequenced with immunoSEQ multiplex PCR; TCRdb's copy has only in-frame clones and lacks some. The table records 180,000 or so clones, about three quarters of them present only once. Sequenced material: peripheral blood. The receptors here all came from a woman of 80 years or more with COVID-19, enrolled during active disease.

The V and J genes are TRBV2 and TRBJ2-2; the match to TRBD2 covers 15 bases. Germline assignment: CDR1 SNHLY and CDR2 FYNNEI. Germline trimming cut 5 bases from V and 7 bases from J; bases unmatched to any gene: 8. There are 17 residues in the CDR3. In DNA, the CDR3 is TGTGCCAGCAGTCCGGGACTAGCGGGAGGTGTAAGCGGGGAGCTGTTTTTT. Translation gives CASSPGLAGGVSGELFF.

This sequence joins TRBV27 and TRBJ2-3; D is possibly TRBD2 (6 bases). There are 17 residues in the CDR3. The V end lost 2 bases, the J end lost 2 bases, and 17 bases lay between the germline ends. Per germline, CDR1 MNHEY and CDR2 SMNVEV (reference sequence). The CDR3 loop is CASSLQGGALVTDTQYF. In nucleotides, the CDR3 is TGTGCCAGCAGTTTACAGGGCGGGGCCCTTGTCACAGATACGCAGTATTTT.

The V and J genes are TRBV30 and TRBJ2-1; 12 bases line up with TRBD2. Trimming at V came to 5 bases and at J to 0 bases, leaving 17 bases not matched to a gene. The germline V gene has CDR1 GTSNPN and CDR2 SVGIG (reference sequence). The length of the CDR3 is 20 residues. The CDR3 DNA reads TGTGCCTGGGGGGGTCAACTAGCGGGGGGCCCCATCAGCTCCTACAATGAGCAGTTCTTC. As protein: CAWGGQLAGGPISSYNEQFF. Using reference TRBV30 and TRBJ2-1 for the parts outside the CDR3, the full variable domain is SQTIHQWPATLVQPVGSPLSLECTVEGTSNPNLYWYRQAAGRGLQLLFYSVGIGQISSEVPQNLSASRPQDRQFILSSKKLLLSDSGFYLCAWGGQLAGGPISSYNEQFFGPGTRLTVL.

The rearrangement uses TRBV14 and TRBJ1-4, with D perhaps matching TRBD1 (5 bases). The CDR3 is 14 amino acids. V lost 2 bases and J 7 bases, leaving 11 bases between the germline ends. Germline V gene sequence: CDR1 SGHDN, CDR2 FVKESK. CDR3 amino acids: CASSQYRIGEKLFF. CDR3 nucleotides: TGTGCCAGCAGCCAATACAGGATTGGTGAAAAACTGTTTTTT.

The V and J genes are TRBV19 and TRBJ2-7, with TRBD2 matching over 10 bases. V was pared by 4 bases and J by 0 bases, with 12 bases of the junction left unmatched. Per the germline V gene, CDR1 is LNHDA and CDR2 is SQIVND (reference sequence). CDR3 size: 18 residues. The CDR3 nucleotides read TGTGCCAGTAGTACCAGGACTAGCGGAGTCCTAAGCTCCTACGAGCAGTACTTC. Protein product: CASSTRTSGVLSSYEQYF.

This clone was recorded once. The V call is TRBV5-6, the J call TRBJ2-5; 7 bases align to TRBD2. Germline V gives CDR1 SGHDT, CDR2 YYEEEE. The CDR3 has 15 residues. The V segment lost 0 bases and the J segment 5 bases; nucleotides outside the gene matches: 7. The CDR3 nucleotides read TGTGCCAGCAGCTTGGGACTAGCCGGGTGGGAGACCCAGTACTTC. Translation gives CASSLGLAGWETQYF. Supplemented by reference TRBV5-6 and TRBJ2-5, the full variable domain reads DAGVTQSPTHLIKTRGQQVTLRCSPKSGHDTVSWYQQALGQGPQFIFQYYEEEERQRGNFPDRFSGHQFPNYSSELNVNALLLGDSALYLCASSLGLAGWETQYFGPGTRLLVL.

V is TRBV4-1 and J is TRBJ2-4; tentative D call: TRBD1 (6 bases). Looked up from germline, CDR1 is MGHRA and CDR2 is YSYEKL. With 3 bases removed from V and 2 bases from J, the gap between germline ends came to 20 bases. The CDR3 extends over 18 amino acids. The CDR3 loop reads CASSHPTGDTAPKNIQYF. The CDR3 DNA reads as TGCGCCAGCAGCCATCCAACCGGGGACACGGCTCCCAAAAACATTCAGTACTTC.

This clone was recorded only once. The chain links TRBV18 to TRBJ1-2, with TRBD1 matching over 7 bases. This CDR3 spans 14 amino acids. Germline CDR1 KGHSH, CDR2 LQKENI. V dropped 1 base and J dropped 4; count of bases not matched to a gene: 3. CDR3 in amino acids: CASSPQTGFYGYTF. The CDR3 DNA sequence: TGTGCCAGCTCACCACAGACAGGGTTCTATGGCTACACCTTC. Supplemented by reference TRBV18 and TRBJ1-2, the full variable domain reads NAGVMQNPRHLVRRRGQEARLRCSPMKGHSHVYWYRQLPEEGLKFMVYLQKENIIDESGMPKERFSAEFPKEGPSILRIQQVVRGDSAAYFCASSPQTGFYGYTFGSGTRLTVV.

The chain recombines TRBV28 with TRBJ1-1, with a tentative D call TRBD1 (6 bases). V gave up 3 bases and J gave up 6 bases, with 20 bases separating them. CDR1 is MDHEN, CDR2 SYDVKM, per germline. The CDR3 extends over 16 amino acids. For the CDR3, the DNA is TGTGCCAGCAGTTTGTCCAGGGGCGCCGGTATGTCTGAAGCTTTCTTT. It codes for CASSLSRGAGMSEAFF.

The V call is TRBV15, the J call TRBJ2-5; D is unresolved. Trimming removed 0 bases at V and 5 bases at J, with 7 bases between. The CDR3 is made up of 13 amino acids. Germline V CDR1 and CDR2: LNHNV, YYDKDF (reference sequence). CDR3 amino acids: CATSRDLLETQYF. The DNA for the CDR3 is TGTGCCACCAGCAGAGATCTGTTGGAGACCCAGTACTTC.

The rearrangement uses TRBV6-5 and TRBJ2-1; 8 bases are a match to TRBD2. The CDR3 sequence is 14 residues long. Germline V gene data show CDR1 as MNHEY and CDR2 as SVGAGI. The V and J ends lost 4 bases and 4 bases, in that order; junction bases with no gene match: 3. This chain's CDR3 is CASSSLAGYNEQFF. In DNA, the CDR3 is TGTGCCAGCAGTTCGTTAGCGGGATACAATGAGCAGTTCTTC.

The V and J genes are TRBV2 and TRBJ2-7; a possible D gene is TRBD2 (5 bases). Trimming cost V 6 bases and J 0 bases, with 9 bases left between them. The CDR3 consists of 13 residues. Germline V CDR1 and CDR2: SNHLY, FYNNEI. The DNA of the CDR3 is TGTGCCAGCAGGGACTGGGGCTCCTACGAGCAGTACTTC. Protein sequence: CASRDWGSYEQYF.